This record concerns one T cell receptor beta chain sequence. This sample is part of a study of blood T cell repertoires in COVID-19. Trimming stripped 4 bases from V and 7 bases from J, with 17 bases between. The CDR3 has 15 amino acids. CDR1 and CDR2 (germline): SGDLS, YYNGEE. TCRdb keeps only in-frame clones here, not all; method: immunoSEQ multiplex PCR. Of about 79,000 clones in the sample, approximately 90% were seen once. This clonotype was obtained from a man between 65 and 79 years old with active or convalescent COVID-19. The sample comprised peripheral blood. V gene TRBV9 combines with J gene TRBJ2-2; no definite D call. The CDR3 sequence: CASSSSPQAGGELFF. CDR3 coding DNA: TGTGCCAGCAGCTCCTCCCCCCAGGCAGGCGGGGAGCTGTTTTTT.